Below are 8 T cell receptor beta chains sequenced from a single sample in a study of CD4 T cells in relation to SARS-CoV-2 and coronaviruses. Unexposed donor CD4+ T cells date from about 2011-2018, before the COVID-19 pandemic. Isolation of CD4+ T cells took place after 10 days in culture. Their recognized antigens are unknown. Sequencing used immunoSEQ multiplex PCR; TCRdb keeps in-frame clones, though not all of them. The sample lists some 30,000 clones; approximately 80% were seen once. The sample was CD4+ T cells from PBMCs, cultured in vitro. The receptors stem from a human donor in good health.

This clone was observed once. This chain's CDR3 is CSASPASGQGAKETQYF. CDR3 in DNA: TGCAGTGCTAGTCCCGCGTCGGGACAGGGGGCGAAGGAGACCCAGTACTTC. This chain connects TRBV20-1 to TRBJ2-5; 12 nucleotides align to TRBD1. Germline CDR1 reads DFQATT; CDR2 reads SNEGSKA (reference sequence). Germline trimming cut 3 bases from V and 5 bases from J; bases unmatched to any gene: 13. This CDR3 contains 17 residues.

The CDR3, as DNA: TGTGCCAGCAGCTCCCGGACTAGCTTGAATGAGCAGTTCTTC. This gives the protein CASSSRTSLNEQFF. The V call is TRBV7-6, the J call TRBJ2-1; 8 bases match TRBD2. The CDR3 is 14 residues long. V lost 4 bases, J lost 7 bases, and 6 bases stayed unmatched. Per germline, CDR1 SGHVS and CDR2 FNYEAQ.

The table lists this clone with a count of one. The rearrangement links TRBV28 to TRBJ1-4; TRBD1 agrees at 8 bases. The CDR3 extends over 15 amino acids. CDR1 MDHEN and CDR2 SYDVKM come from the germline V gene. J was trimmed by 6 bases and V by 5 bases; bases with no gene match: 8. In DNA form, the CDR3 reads TGTGCCAGCAGTCTGCCGGGACAGGACCATGAAAAACTGTTTTTT. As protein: CASSLPGQDHEKLFF.

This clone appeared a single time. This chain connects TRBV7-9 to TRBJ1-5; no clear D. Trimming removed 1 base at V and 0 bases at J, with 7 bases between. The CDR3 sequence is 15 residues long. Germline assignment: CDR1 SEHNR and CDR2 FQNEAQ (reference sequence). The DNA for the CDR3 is TGTGCCAGCAGCTTAGACGGTTATAGCAATCAGCCCCAGCATTTT. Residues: CASSLDGYSNQPQHF.

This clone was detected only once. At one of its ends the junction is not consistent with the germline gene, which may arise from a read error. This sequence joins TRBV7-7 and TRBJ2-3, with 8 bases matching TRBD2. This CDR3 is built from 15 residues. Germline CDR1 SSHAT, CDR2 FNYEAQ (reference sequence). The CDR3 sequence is CASSLGHGGADTQYF. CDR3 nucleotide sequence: TGTGCTAGCAGCTTAGGACACGGGGGGGCAGATACGCAGTATTTT. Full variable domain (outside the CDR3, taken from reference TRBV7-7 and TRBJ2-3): GAGVSQSPRYKVTKRGQDVTLRCDPISSHATLYWYQQALGQGPEFLTYFNYEAQPDKSGLPSDRFSAERPEGSISTLTIQRTEQRDSAMYRCASSLGHGGADTQYFGPGTRLTVL.

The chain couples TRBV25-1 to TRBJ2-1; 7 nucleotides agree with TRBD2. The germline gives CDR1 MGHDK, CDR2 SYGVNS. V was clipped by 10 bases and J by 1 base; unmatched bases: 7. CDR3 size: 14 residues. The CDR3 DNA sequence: TGTGCCACCCAACTGGGGGGGTCCTACAATGAGCAGTTCTTC. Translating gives CATQLGGSYNEQFF. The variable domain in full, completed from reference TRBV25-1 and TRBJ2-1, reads EADIYQTPRYLVIGTGKKITLECSQTMGHDKMYWYQQDPGMELHLIHYSYGVNSTEKGDLSSESTVSRIRTEHFPLTLESARPSHTSQYLCATQLGGSYNEQFFGPGTRLTVL.

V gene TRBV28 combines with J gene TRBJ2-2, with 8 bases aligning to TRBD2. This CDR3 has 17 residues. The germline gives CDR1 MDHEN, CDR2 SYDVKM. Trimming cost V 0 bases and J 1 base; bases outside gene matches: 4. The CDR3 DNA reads TGTGCCAGCAGTTTATGGTGGCTAGCGGGGAACACCGGGGAGCTGTTTTTT. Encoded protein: CASSLWWLAGNTGELFF. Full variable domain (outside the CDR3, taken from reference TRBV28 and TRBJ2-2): DVKVTQSSRYLVKRTGEKVFLECVQDMDHENMFWYRQDPGLGLRLIYFSYDVKMKEKGDIPEGYSVSREKKERFSLILESASTNQTSMYLCASSLWWLAGNTGELFFGEGSRLTVL.

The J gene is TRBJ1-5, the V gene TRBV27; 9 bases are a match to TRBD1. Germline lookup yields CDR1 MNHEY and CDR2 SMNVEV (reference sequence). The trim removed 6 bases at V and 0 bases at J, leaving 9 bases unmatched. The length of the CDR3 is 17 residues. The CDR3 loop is CASSPGQGGYSNQPQHF. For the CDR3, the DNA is TGTGCCAGCAGCCCGGGACAGGGAGGGTATAGCAATCAGCCCCAGCATTTT.